The 30 T cell receptor beta chains below all came from one sample that was sequenced in a study of blood T cell repertoires in COVID-19. Only in-frame clones appear in the TCRdb table, and some are missing; sequencing was by immunoSEQ multiplex PCR. The sample shows about 89,000 clones, approximately 90% of them seen only once. The source material was peripheral blood. Receptors originate from a man aged 60 to 69 with acute or convalescent COVID-19.

The chain uses TRBV7-9 and TRBJ2-2; D is undetermined. Between the trimmed V and J ends, which lost 0 bases and 3 bases, there was a span of 2 bases. CDR1 is SEHNR and CDR2 is FQNEAQ in the germline V gene (reference sequence). This CDR3 contains 13 residues. CDR3 sequence: CASSLADTGELFF. The CDR3 DNA reads as TGTGCCAGCAGCTTAGCCGACACCGGGGAGCTGTTTTTT.

The genes are TRBV19 and TRBJ1-4; D is ambiguous. The ends were cut back, 7 bases at V and 5 bases at J, with 11 bases in the middle. Germline V gene lookup returns CDR1 LNHDA and CDR2 SQIVND (reference sequence). The CDR3 has 13 residues. Written as DNA, the CDR3 is TGTGCCAGTAAGGATAGAGGAAATGAAAAACTGTTTTTT. This translates into CASKDRGNEKLFF.

The chain links TRBV5-1 to TRBJ2-1; 8 bases are shared with TRBD2. The CDR3 is made up of 15 amino acids. Germline CDR1 is SGHRS and CDR2 is YFSETQ. J was trimmed by 7 bases and V by 0 bases; bases with no gene match: 6. The CDR3 DNA follows: TGCGCCAGCAGCTTGGTGAGCGGGAGTGGGAATGAGCAGTTCTTC. The encoded protein is CASSLVSGSGNEQFF.

This clone has just one count. The chain recombines TRBV29-1 with TRBJ2-1; 10 nucleotides match TRBD1. V lost 4 bases to trimming and J lost 10 bases; unmatched junction nucleotides: 7. The CDR3 is made up of 13 amino acids. CDR1 and CDR2 (germline): SQVTM, ANQGSEA. CDR3 region: CSVAQTGGLEQFF. In DNA, the CDR3 is TGCAGCGTTGCCCAGACAGGGGGCTTAGAGCAGTTCTTC.

This chain links TRBV18 with TRBJ1-3; possible D gene TRBD1, 5 bases. This CDR3 has 16 residues. The ends were cut back, 2 bases at V and 3 bases at J, with 14 bases in the middle. Germline CDR1 and CDR2: KGHSH and LQKENI. CDR3 loop: CASSPAGGNNGNTIYF. CDR3 nucleotide sequence: TGTGCCAGCTCACCAGCCGGGGGGAATAATGGAAACACCATATATTTT.

The chain combines TRBV6-1 with TRBJ1-1, with a weak D call TRBD1 (6 bases). Trimming left V 4 bases short and J 0 bases short, with 18 bases between. Germline CDR1 reads MNHNS; CDR2 reads SASEGT. The CDR3 is made up of 17 amino acids. The CDR3 is CASSGPGQEHMNTEAFF. CDR3 sequence (DNA): TGTGCCAGCAGTGGACCGGGACAAGAACATATGAACACTGAAGCTTTCTTT.

The chain links TRBV25-1 to TRBJ1-1; a weak D match, TRBD1 (6 bases). Germline assignment: CDR1 MGHDK and CDR2 SYGVNS. This CDR3 region has 14 residues. V was trimmed by 5 bases and J by 2 bases, leaving 12 bases between them. Here the CDR3 reads CASSNRTANTEAFF. The CDR3 DNA follows: TGTGCCAGCAGTAACCGGACAGCAAACACTGAAGCTTTCTTT.

The V gene is TRBV27, the J gene TRBJ1-2; maybe TRBD1 (6 bases). CDR1 is MNHEY and CDR2 is SMNVEV in the germline V gene (reference sequence). The CDR3 length is 14 residues. V was cut by 8 bases and J by 3 bases, with 16 bases left in between. CDR3: CASRPDRSHYGYTF. The DNA for the CDR3 is TGTGCCAGCCGGCCGGACAGAAGCCACTATGGCTACACCTTC.

V and J are TRBV10-3 and TRBJ2-2; 8 positions match TRBD1. Germline V gives CDR1 ENHRY, CDR2 SYGVKD. With 3 bases clipped from V and 0 bases from J, the junction kept 3 bases outside the gene matches. This CDR3 is 16 amino acids long. The CDR3 protein is CAISDNRGSNTGELFF. CDR3 nucleotide sequence: TGTGCCATCAGTGACAACAGGGGGTCGAACACCGGGGAGCTGTTTTTT.

J is TRBJ2-3 and V is TRBV12-3 or TRBV12-4, with TRBD1 as a possible D gene (7 bases). V lost 0 bases to trimming and J lost 10 bases, with 11 bases between them. This CDR3 contains 13 residues. The CDR3 nucleotides read TGTGCCAGCAGTTTAGCGGAGGGGGCTCCGCAGTATTTT. Its translation is CASSLAEGAPQYF.

The J gene is TRBJ1-2, the V gene TRBV7-9; D is perhaps TRBD1 (5 bases). Germline V lookup: CDR1 SEHNR, CDR2 FQNEAQ (reference sequence). This CDR3 is built from 15 residues. Deletions cut 1 base from V and 2 bases from J, with 11 bases between. The CDR3 sequence: CASSLGGDGNYGYTF. In nucleotides, the CDR3 is TGTGCCAGCAGCTTAGGGGGCGATGGGAACTATGGCTACACCTTC. The full variable domain, its missing parts supplied by reference TRBV7-9 and TRBJ1-2, is DTGVSQNPRHKITKRGQNVTFRCDPISEHNRLYWYRQTLGQGPEFLTYFQNEAQLEKSRLLSDRFSAERPKGSFSTLEIQRTEQGDSAMYLCASSLGGDGNYGYTFGSGTRLTVV.

The chain uses TRBV10-2 and TRBJ1-5, with D possibly being TRBD1 (5 bases). The V end was cut by 10 bases, the J end by 2 bases, with 12 bases between. CDR1 and CDR2 from the germline V gene are WSHSY and SAAADI. This CDR3 comprises 13 residues. This CDR3 is CATNDRGNQPQHF. The CDR3, as DNA: TGCGCCACCAACGACAGAGGCAATCAGCCCCAGCATTTT.

The chain joins TRBV11-1 to TRBJ2-1; no firm D call. Germline loops: CDR1 SGHAT, CDR2 FQDESV (reference sequence). The V end lost 6 bases, the J end lost 2 bases, and 11 bases lay between the germline ends. The CDR3 is made up of 14 amino acids. CDR3 sequence: CASRVSIAYNEQFF. The CDR3 DNA sequence: TGTGCCAGCAGGGTTAGCATAGCCTACAATGAGCAGTTCTTC. The full variable domain, with the rest looked up from reference TRBV11-1 and TRBJ2-1, is EAEVAQSPRYKITEKSQAVAFWCDPISGHATLYWYRQILGQGPELLVQFQDESVVDDSQLPKDRFSAERLKGVDSTLKIQPAELGDSAMYLCASRVSIAYNEQFFGPGTRLTVL.

The rearrangement joins TRBV28 to TRBJ1-1; the D gene is possibly TRBD1 (5 bases). Trimming removed 10 bases from V and 1 base from J, with 13 bases in between. The CDR3 loop spans 13 amino acids. Germline values: CDR1 MDHEN, CDR2 SYDVKM. Here the CDR3 reads CANSGLGNTEAFF. DNA for the CDR3: TGTGCCAATTCAGGGTTGGGGAACACTGAAGCTTTCTTT.

V is TRBV12-3 or TRBV12-4 and J is TRBJ2-7, with 7 bases aligning to TRBD2. The ends lost 6 bases at V and 13 bases at J; junction bases unmatched: 12. This CDR3 has 12 amino acids. CDR3 region: CASSLRGVGNYF. In nucleotides, the CDR3 is TGTGCCAGCAGCCTACGGGGGGTTGGGAACTACTTC.

The CDR3 spells CASSMGEGEGTEAFF. CDR3 in DNA: TGTGCCAGTAGTATGGGCGAGGGGGAAGGCACTGAAGCTTTCTTT. The J gene is TRBJ1-1, the V gene TRBV19; D is possibly TRBD1 (6 bases). This CDR3 has 15 residues. Trimming took 3 bases from V and 4 from J, leaving 15 bases between them. Germline-derived CDR1 and CDR2 are LNHDA and SQIVND (reference sequence).

V gene TRBV5-6 combines with J gene TRBJ2-1, with 9 bases matching TRBD2. V lost 2 bases, J lost 7 bases, and 10 bases stayed unmatched. CDR1 and CDR2 from the germline V gene are SGHDT and YYEEEE. The CDR3 totals 16 residues. As DNA, the CDR3 is TGTGCCAGCAGCTTTTTAGCGGGAGTGTTCGGTAATGAGCAGTTCTTC. It codes for CASSFLAGVFGNEQFF.

This clone was observed a single time. V usage is TRBV2 and J usage is TRBJ2-3; 15 nucleotides align to TRBD2. This CDR3 is built from 16 residues. Trimming cost V 7 bases and J 4 bases; bases outside gene matches: 6. CDR1 is SNHLY, CDR2 FYNNEI, per germline. CDR3 residues: CASILWTSGGADTQYF. CDR3 bases: TGTGCCAGCATTCTTTGGACTAGCGGGGGGGCAGATACGCAGTATTTT.

The V gene is TRBV7-3, the J gene TRBJ1-1; TRBD1 aligns across 8 bases. CDR3 length: 15 residues. The germline V gene has CDR1 SGHTA and CDR2 FQGTGA. V shed 3 bases and J 4 bases; nucleotides not matched to a gene: 7. The CDR3 DNA is TGTGCCAGCAGCTTCCAGGGGGCTCCCTCCACTGAAGCTTTCTTT. It is translated as CASSFQGAPSTEAFF. Full variable domain (remainder filled in from reference TRBV7-3 and TRBJ1-1): GAGVSQTPSNKVTEKGKYVELRCDPISGHTALYWYRQSLGQGPEFLIYFQGTGAADDSGLPNDRFFAVRPEGSVSTLKIQRTERGDSAVYLCASSFQGAPSTEAFFGQGTRLTVV.

The chain couples TRBV12-3 or TRBV12-4 to TRBJ1-2; D call uncertain. V lost 0 bases to trimming and J lost 10 bases, with 9 bases between them. The CDR3 contains 12 residues. Written as DNA, the CDR3 is TGTGCCAGCAGTTTAGCAGCCCAATTCTACACCTTC. Translating it yields CASSLAAQFYTF.

This clone appeared a single time. The chain recombines TRBV27 with TRBJ2-7; 11 positions agree with TRBD2. The length of the CDR3 is 18 residues. V lost 0 bases to trimming and J lost 1 base; unmatched junction nucleotides: 8. The V gene's germline CDR1 is MNHEY and CDR2 SMNVEV (reference sequence). The CDR3 here is CASSLSLTSGIGSYEQYF. CDR3 DNA: TGTGCCAGCAGTTTATCCCTGACTAGCGGGATAGGGTCCTACGAGCAGTACTTC.

The V and J genes are TRBV3-1 (or the pseudogene TRBV3-2) and TRBJ1-3, with 7 bases that match TRBD1. From germline, CDR1 is LGHDT and CDR2 YNNKEL (reference sequence). V dropped 5 bases and J dropped 0; count of bases not matched to a gene: 10. The CDR3 consists of 17 residues. The CDR3 nucleotides are TGTGCCAGCAGCTCAAGGCGGGACAGTCACTCTGGAAACACCATATATTTT. This codes for CASSSRRDSHSGNTIYF.

This sequence joins TRBV6-5 and TRBJ1-2; D remains ambiguous. Germline V gene sequence: CDR1 MNHEY, CDR2 SVGAGI. This CDR3 contains 13 residues. Trimming took off 4 bases at V and 6 bases at J, with 12 bases between the two ends. CDR3 bases: TGTGCCAGCAGTTCGAATCCGCCGGATGGCTACACCTTC. It yields the protein CASSSNPPDGYTF.

Only a few counts were recorded for this clone. The CDR3, as DNA: TGTGCTAGTGGTTTGGTATCCCCCCAGACAGGGGGCAATCAGCCCCAGCATTTT. This translates into CASGLVSPQTGGNQPQHF. V and J are TRBV12-5 and TRBJ1-5, with 8 bases matching TRBD1. This CDR3 comprises 18 residues. J was trimmed by 2 bases and V by 0 bases; bases with no gene match: 9. Germline CDR1 and CDR2: LGHNT and FRNRAP.

The chain joins TRBV11-1 to TRBJ1-2; weak D call: TRBD1 (6 bases). CDR1 and CDR2 (germline): SGHAT, FQDESV (reference sequence). The CDR3 loop spans 12 amino acids. V lost 4 bases to trimming and J lost 4 bases, with 7 bases between them. CDR3 protein: CASSSQGYGYTF. The CDR3 DNA is TGTGCCAGCAGCTCACAGGGCTATGGCTACACCTTC.

The chain joins TRBV9 to TRBJ1-2, with 8 bases fitting TRBD1. Unmatched junction bases numbered 6, after V lost 3 bases and J lost 5 bases. The germline V gene has CDR1 SGDLS and CDR2 YYNGEE. The CDR3 totals 14 residues. CDR3 coding DNA: TGTGCCAGCAGCGCCCACAGGGGGTTGTATGGCTACACCTTC. Its translation is CASSAHRGLYGYTF.

The genes are TRBV4-1 and TRBJ1-2; no clear D. CDR1 and CDR2 (germline): MGHRA, YSYEKL. V lost 1 base and J 0 bases, leaving 9 bases between the germline ends. The CDR3 is made up of 15 amino acids. CDR3 residues: CASSQGGGTNYGYTF. As DNA, the CDR3 is TGCGCCAGCAGCCAAGGAGGTGGTACTAACTATGGCTACACCTTC.

The chain uses TRBV19 and TRBJ2-6; 7 bases map to TRBD1. Per germline, CDR1 LNHDA and CDR2 SQIVND (reference sequence). Germline trimming cut 3 bases from V and 4 bases from J; bases unmatched to any gene: 6. CDR3 length equals 16 residues. CDR3 protein: CASSIHRGSGANVLTF. DNA of the CDR3: TGTGCCAGTAGTATTCACAGGGGATCCGGGGCCAACGTCCTGACTTTC.

This clone was seen a single time. The J gene is TRBJ2-4, the V gene TRBV7-8, with no clear D. The V end was cut by 1 base, the J end by 0 bases, with 13 bases between. The V gene's germline CDR1 is SGHVS and CDR2 FQNEAQ. CDR3 length: 17 residues. CDR3: CASSLVPSSSAKNIQYF. In nucleotides, the CDR3 is TGTGCCAGCAGCTTAGTTCCGAGTAGTTCAGCCAAAAACATTCAGTACTTC.

Concerning this clone: Other DNA sequences in the same sample also yield this CDR3. CDR3 nucleotides: TGTGCCAGCAGCGTAGGTGGACTCTCCTACGAGCAGTACTTC. It codes for CASSVGGLSYEQYF. The gene calls are TRBV9 and TRBJ2-7, with a possible D match to TRBD2 (5 bases). CDR1 is SGDLS, CDR2 YYNGEE, per germline. Trimming pared 0 bases from V and 0 bases from J, leaving 7 bases between. The CDR3 extends over 14 amino acids.